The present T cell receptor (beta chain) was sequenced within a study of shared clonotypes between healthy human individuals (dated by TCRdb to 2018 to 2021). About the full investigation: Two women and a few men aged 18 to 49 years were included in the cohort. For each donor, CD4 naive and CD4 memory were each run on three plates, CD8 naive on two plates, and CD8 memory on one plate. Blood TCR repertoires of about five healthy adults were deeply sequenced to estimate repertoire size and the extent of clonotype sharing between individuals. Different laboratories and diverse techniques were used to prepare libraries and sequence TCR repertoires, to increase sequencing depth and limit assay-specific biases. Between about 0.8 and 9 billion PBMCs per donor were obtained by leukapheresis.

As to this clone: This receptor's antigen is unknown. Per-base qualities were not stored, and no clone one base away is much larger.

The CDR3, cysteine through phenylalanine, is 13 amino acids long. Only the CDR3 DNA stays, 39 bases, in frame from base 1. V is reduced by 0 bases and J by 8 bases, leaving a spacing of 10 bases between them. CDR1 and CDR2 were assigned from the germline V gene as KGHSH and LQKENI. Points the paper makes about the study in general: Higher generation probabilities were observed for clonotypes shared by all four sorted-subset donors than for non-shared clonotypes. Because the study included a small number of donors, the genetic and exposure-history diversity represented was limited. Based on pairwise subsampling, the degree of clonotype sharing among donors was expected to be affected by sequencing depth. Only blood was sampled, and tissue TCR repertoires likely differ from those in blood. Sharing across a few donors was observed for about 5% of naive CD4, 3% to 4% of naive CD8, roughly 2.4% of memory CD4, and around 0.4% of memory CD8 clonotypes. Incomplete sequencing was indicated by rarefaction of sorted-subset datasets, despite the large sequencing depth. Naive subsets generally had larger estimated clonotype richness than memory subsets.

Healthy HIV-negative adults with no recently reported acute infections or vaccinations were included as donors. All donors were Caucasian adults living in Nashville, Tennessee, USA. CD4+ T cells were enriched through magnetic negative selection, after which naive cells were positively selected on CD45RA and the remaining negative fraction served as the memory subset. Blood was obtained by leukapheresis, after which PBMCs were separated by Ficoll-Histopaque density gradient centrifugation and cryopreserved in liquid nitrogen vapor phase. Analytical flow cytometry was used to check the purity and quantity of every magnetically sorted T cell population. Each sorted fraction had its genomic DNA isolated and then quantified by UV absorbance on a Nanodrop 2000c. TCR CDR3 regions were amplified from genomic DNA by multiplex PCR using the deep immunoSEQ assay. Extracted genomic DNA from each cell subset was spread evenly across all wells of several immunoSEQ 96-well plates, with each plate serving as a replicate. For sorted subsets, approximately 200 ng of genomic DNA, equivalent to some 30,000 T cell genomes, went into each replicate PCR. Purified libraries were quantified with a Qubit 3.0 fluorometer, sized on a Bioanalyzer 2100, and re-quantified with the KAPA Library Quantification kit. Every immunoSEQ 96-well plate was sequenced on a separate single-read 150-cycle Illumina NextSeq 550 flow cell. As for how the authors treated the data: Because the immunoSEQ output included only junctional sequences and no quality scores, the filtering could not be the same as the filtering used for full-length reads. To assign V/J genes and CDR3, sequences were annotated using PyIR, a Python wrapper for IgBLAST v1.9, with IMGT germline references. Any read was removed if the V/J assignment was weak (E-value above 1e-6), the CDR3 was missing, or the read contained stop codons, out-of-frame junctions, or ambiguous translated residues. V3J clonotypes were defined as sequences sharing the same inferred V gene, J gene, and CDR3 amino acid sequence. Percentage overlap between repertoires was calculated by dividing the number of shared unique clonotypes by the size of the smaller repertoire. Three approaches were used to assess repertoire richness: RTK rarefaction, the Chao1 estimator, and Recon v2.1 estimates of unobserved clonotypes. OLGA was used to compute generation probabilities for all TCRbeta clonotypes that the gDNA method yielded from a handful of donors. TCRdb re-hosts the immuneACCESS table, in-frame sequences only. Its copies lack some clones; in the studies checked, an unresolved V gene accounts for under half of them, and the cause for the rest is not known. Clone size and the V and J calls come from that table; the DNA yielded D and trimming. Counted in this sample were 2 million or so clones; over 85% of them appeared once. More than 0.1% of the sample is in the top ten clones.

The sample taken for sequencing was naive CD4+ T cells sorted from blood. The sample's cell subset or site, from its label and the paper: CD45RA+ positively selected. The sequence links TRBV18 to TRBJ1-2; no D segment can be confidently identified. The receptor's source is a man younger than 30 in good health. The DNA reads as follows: TGTGCCAGCTCACCACCGACGGGGAAAGGCTACACCTTC. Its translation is CASSPPTGKGYTF. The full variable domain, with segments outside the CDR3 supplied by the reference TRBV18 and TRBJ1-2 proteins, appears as NAGVMQNPRHLVRRRGQEARLRCSPMKGHSHVYWYRQLPEEGLKFMVYLQKENIIDESGMPKERFSAEFPKEGPSILRIQQVVRGDSAAYFCASSPPTGKGYTFGSGTRLTVV.